The next 16 T cell receptor beta chains were all read from a single sample in a study of CD8 T cells in Susac syndrome. Reverse transcription of about 0.5 to 1 ug RNA used random hexamers. Via MiXCR, TCRdb re-called the immunoSEQ multiplex PCR reads, giving one row per CDR3 protein. This sample carries more than 200,000 distinct CDR3 sequences, about 95% of them seen once, and the ten largest clones take about 0.14%. The sequencing input was CD4+ T cells from PBMCs. The receptors come from a human donor with Susac syndrome.

This rearrangement joins TRBV10-2 to TRBJ1-1, with 7 bases that match TRBD1. Unmatched junction bases numbered 9, after V lost 6 bases and J lost 8 bases. The CDR3 sequence is 13 residues long. CDR1 WSHSY and CDR2 SAAADI come from the germline V gene. The CDR3 sequence is CASRDTGAREAFF. The CDR3 region has the DNA TGCGCCAGCAGAGACACAGGGGCACGCGAAGCTTTCTTT.

The chain links TRBV9 to TRBJ1-3; no clear D. The CDR3 spans 14 residues. Germline lookup yields CDR1 SGDLS and CDR2 YYNGEE. Trimming cost V 3 bases and J 0 bases, with 7 bases left between them. The CDR3 loop reads CASSAGLSGNTIYF. DNA for the CDR3: TGTGCCAGCAGCGCAGGCCTCTCTGGAAACACCATATATTTT.

The sample holds one count of this clonotype. The rearrangement links TRBV5-4 to TRBJ2-2, with a tentative D call TRBD2 (7 bases). V lost 0 bases and J 9 bases, leaving 12 bases between the germline ends. Germline V gives CDR1 SGHNT, CDR2 YYREEE (reference sequence). The CDR3 loop spans 14 amino acids. The CDR3 is CASSLEGGARELFF. CDR3 nucleotide sequence: TGTGCCAGCAGCTTGGAAGGGGGGGCCCGGGAGCTGTTTTTT.

The genes are TRBV20-1 and TRBJ1-3; D call uncertain. Germline lookup yields CDR1 DFQATT and CDR2 SNEGSKA (reference sequence). There are 11 residues in the CDR3. Between the trimmed V and J ends, which lost 6 bases and 0 bases, there was a span of 3 bases. The CDR3: CSALSGNTIYF. In DNA, the CDR3 is TGCAGTGCCCTCTCTGGAAACACCATATATTTT.

The CDR3 loop reads CASKGASSTDTQYF. The DNA for the CDR3 is TGTGCTAGTAAAGGGGCTTCTAGCACAGATACGCAGTATTTT. The rearrangement links TRBV12-5 to TRBJ2-3; D is perhaps TRBD1 (5 bases). Per the germline V gene, CDR1 is LGHNT and CDR2 is FRNRAP. The CDR3 covers 14 residues. V was shortened by 8 bases and J by 0 bases, with 12 bases between the two germline ends.

The genes are TRBV29-1 and TRBJ2-7; maybe TRBD2 (5 bases). V was cut by 6 bases and J by 7 bases, with 16 bases left in between. The CDR3 consists of 12 residues. CDR1 SQVTM and CDR2 ANQGSEA come from the germline V gene. CDR3 sequence reads: CSVGGRGLEQYF. The CDR3 nucleotides read TGCAGCGTCGGTGGACGGGGTTTGGAGCAGTACTTC.

The genes are TRBV28 and TRBJ2-5, with 14 nucleotides matching TRBD2. Germline V lookup: CDR1 MDHEN, CDR2 SYDVKM. The CDR3 length is 17 residues. Trimming took 1 base from V and 5 from J; bases not matched to a gene: 6. The CDR3 loop reads CASSLSGTSGGQETQYF. The CDR3 DNA follows: TGTGCCAGCAGTTTATCCGGGACTAGCGGGGGCCAGGAGACCCAGTACTTC.

The V and J genes are TRBV7-2 and TRBJ2-7; D unclear. The germline CDR1 and CDR2 sequences are SGHTA and FQGNSA. Trimming took 4 bases from V and 4 from J, leaving 14 bases between them. The CDR3 contains 14 residues. As DNA, the CDR3 is TGTGCCAGCAGCTCGCCACCTCCAGCGTACGAGCAGTACTTC. Protein: CASSSPPPAYEQYF.

The gene calls are TRBV18 and TRBJ2-6, with 9 bases identical to TRBD1. Germline V gene sequence: CDR1 KGHSH, CDR2 LQKENI. Trimming cost V 3 bases and J 0 bases; bases outside gene matches: 9. The CDR3 runs 19 residues. The CDR3 DNA reads as TGTGCCAGCTCACCCCCCTCAGGGACAGGGTACTCTGGGGCCAACGTCCTGACTTTC. It encodes CASSPPSGTGYSGANVLTF.

V usage is TRBV6-2 or TRBV6-3 and J usage is TRBJ2-1, with a tentative D call TRBD1 (6 bases). V was clipped by 6 bases and J by 4 bases, with 13 bases between them. The CDR3 extends over 14 amino acids. The V gene's germline CDR1 is MNHEY and CDR2 SVGEGT. This CDR3 reads CASRRQARYNEQFF. CDR3 nucleotides: TGTGCCAGCAGGAGACAGGCAAGGTACAATGAGCAGTTCTTC.

The V call is TRBV27, the J call TRBJ1-2; unclear D gene. The CDR3 extends over 13 amino acids. Germline assignment: CDR1 MNHEY and CDR2 SMNVEV (reference sequence). Deletions cut 2 bases from V and 5 bases from J, with 9 bases between. Here the CDR3 DNA reads TGTGCCAGCAGTTTACCTAGGAGTTATGGCTACACCTTC. It specifies CASSLPRSYGYTF.

CDR3 amino acids: CASSPPNSHSYEQYF. Written as DNA, the CDR3 is TGTGCCAGCTCACCACCGAACAGCCACTCCTACGAGCAGTACTTC. The rearrangement uses TRBV18 and TRBJ2-7; D is ambiguous. Germline V gene lookup returns CDR1 KGHSH and CDR2 LQKENI. Trimming pared 0 bases from V and 0 bases from J, leaving 9 bases between. The CDR3 is 15 residues long.

The chain is built from TRBV28 and TRBJ1-5; TRBD1 agrees at 7 bases. Germline V lookup: CDR1 MDHEN, CDR2 SYDVKM. This CDR3 contains 16 residues. Trimming took 3 bases from V and 1 from J; bases not matched to a gene: 6. For the CDR3, the DNA is TGTGCCAGCAGTTTTACGGCAGGGGGGAGCAATCAGCCCCAGCATTTT. As protein: CASSFTAGGSNQPQHF.

V gene TRBV30 combines with J gene TRBJ1-3; D is unresolved. The V and J ends lost 4 bases and 3 bases respectively, with 10 bases between them. Germline V lookup: CDR1 GTSNPN, CDR2 SVGIG (reference sequence). There are 13 residues in the CDR3. The CDR3 DNA sequence: TGTGCCTGGACCAGTCTGTTTGGAAACACCATATATTTT. Translated, it gives CAWTSLFGNTIYF. Full variable domain (outside the CDR3, taken from reference TRBV30 and TRBJ1-3): SQTIHQWPATLVQPVGSPLSLECTVEGTSNPNLYWYRQAAGRGLQLLFYSVGIGQISSEVPQNLSASRPQDRQFILSSKKLLLSDSGFYLCAWTSLFGNTIYFGEGSWLTVV.

This rearrangement joins TRBV7-3 to TRBJ2-2; D is undetermined. The germline V gene encodes CDR1 SGHTA and CDR2 FQGTGA. CDR3 size: 12 residues. The V gene lost 5 bases and the J gene lost 7 bases, with 8 bases spanning the gap. CDR3 nucleotides: TGTGCCAGCAGCCTCTACGGCGGGGAGCTGTTTTTT. This translates into CASSLYGGELFF.

V is TRBV25-1 and J is TRBJ2-3; TRBD1 is a possible D gene (5 bases). Deletions cut 0 bases from V and 5 bases from J, with 12 bases between. Germline assignment: CDR1 MGHDK and CDR2 SYGVNS. The CDR3 runs 15 residues. The CDR3 bases are TGTGCCAGCAGTGAATACAGGGCGGCTCAAGATACGCAGTATTTT. It is translated as CASSEYRAAQDTQYF.